The TCR beta chain described here comes from a study of blood T cells in healthy people across ages. As concerns this clonotype: Its antigen is still unknown.

V lost 8 bases, J lost 4 bases, and 6 bases lay in between. CDR3 length equals 10 residues. Germline-derived CDR1 and CDR2 are SQVTM and ANQGSEA. A J-beta primer mix and a sample-barcoded 5' primer were used in a second PCR of roughly 7 to 12 cycles. Via MiXCR, TCRdb re-called the 5' RACE reads, giving one row per CDR3 protein. In the table there are 800,000 to 1,300,000 distinct CDR3 sequences, about 23% of which are singletons. The study's findings and limits: Any conclusive comparison of naive versus antigen-experienced cells was prevented by using unsorted PBMCs.

This sample also appeared in a second study, on T cells of mothers and their children.

The sequence came from a girl aged 2 to 10 in good health. Sequenced input: blood. The rearrangement links TRBV29-1 to TRBJ2-1, with no clear D. Here the CDR3 reads CSLGYNEQFF. In DNA, the CDR3 is TGCAGCCTTGGGTACAATGAGCAGTTCTTC.